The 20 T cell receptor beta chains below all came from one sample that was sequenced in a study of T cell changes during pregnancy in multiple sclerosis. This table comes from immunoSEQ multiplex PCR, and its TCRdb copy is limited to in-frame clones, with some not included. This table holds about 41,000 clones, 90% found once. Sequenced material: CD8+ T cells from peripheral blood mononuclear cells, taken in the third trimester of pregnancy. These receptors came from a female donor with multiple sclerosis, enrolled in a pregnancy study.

The CDR3 sequence: CASLTPGGYTF. CDR3 nucleotide sequence: TGTGCCAGTTTAACTCCAGGGGGCTACACCTTC. V and J are TRBV19 and TRBJ1-2, with a weak D call TRBD1 (5 bases). The CDR3 has 11 amino acids. Germline CDR1 reads LNHDA; CDR2 reads SQIVND (reference sequence). V dropped 8 bases and J dropped 8 bases, with 12 bases sitting between them.

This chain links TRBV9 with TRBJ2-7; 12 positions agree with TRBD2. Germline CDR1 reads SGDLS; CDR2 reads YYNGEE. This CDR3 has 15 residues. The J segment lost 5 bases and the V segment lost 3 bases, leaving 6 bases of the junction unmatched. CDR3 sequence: CASSELAGGLNEQYF. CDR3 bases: TGTGCCAGCAGCGAACTAGCGGGAGGCTTAAACGAGCAGTACTTC.

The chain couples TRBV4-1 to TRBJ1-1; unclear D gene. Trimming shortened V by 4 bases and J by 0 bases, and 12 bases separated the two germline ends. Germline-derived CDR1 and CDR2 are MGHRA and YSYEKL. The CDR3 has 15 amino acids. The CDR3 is CASSLDPPLNTEAFF. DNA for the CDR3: TGCGCCAGCAGCCTAGACCCCCCCTTGAACACTGAAGCTTTCTTT.

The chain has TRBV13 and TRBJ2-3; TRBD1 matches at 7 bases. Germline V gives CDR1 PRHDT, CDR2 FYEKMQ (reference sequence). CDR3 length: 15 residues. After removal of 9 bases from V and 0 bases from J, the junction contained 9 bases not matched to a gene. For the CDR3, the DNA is TGTGCCAGTAAACAGGGGATACTAAGCACAGATACGCAGTATTTT. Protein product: CASKQGILSTDTQYF.

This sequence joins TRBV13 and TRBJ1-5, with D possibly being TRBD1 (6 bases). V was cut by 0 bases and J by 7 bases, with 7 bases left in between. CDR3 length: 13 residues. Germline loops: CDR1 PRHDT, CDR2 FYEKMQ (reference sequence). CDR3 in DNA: TGTGCCAGCAGCTTAGGCGACAGGCAGCCCCAGCATTTT. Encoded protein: CASSLGDRQPQHF. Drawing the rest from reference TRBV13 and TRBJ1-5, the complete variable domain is AAGVIQSPRHLIKEKRETATLKCYPIPRHDTVYWYQQGPGQDPQFLISFYEKMQSDKGSIPDRFSAQQFSDYHSELNMSSLELGDSALYFCASSLGDRQPQHFGDGTRLSIL.

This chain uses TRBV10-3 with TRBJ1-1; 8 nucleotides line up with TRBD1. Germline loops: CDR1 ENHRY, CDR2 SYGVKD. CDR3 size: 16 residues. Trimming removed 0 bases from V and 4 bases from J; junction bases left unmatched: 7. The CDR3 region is CAISESEGDRGTEAFF. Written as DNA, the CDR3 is TGTGCCATCAGTGAGTCCGAGGGTGACAGGGGCACTGAAGCTTTCTTT.

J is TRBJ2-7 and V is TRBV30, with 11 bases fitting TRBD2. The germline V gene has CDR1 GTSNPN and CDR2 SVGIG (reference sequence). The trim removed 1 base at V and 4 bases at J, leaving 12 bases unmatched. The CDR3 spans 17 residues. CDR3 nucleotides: TGTGCCTGGAGTGGTACTAGCGGGGGCCCCTTCCCTTACGAGCAGTACTTC. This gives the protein CAWSGTSGGPFPYEQYF.

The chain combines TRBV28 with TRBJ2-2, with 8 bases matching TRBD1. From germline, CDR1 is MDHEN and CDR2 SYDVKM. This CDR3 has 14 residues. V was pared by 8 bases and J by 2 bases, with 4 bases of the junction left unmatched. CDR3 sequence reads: CASVGQGNTGELFF. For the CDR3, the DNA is TGTGCCAGCGTAGGACAGGGAAACACCGGGGAGCTGTTTTTT.

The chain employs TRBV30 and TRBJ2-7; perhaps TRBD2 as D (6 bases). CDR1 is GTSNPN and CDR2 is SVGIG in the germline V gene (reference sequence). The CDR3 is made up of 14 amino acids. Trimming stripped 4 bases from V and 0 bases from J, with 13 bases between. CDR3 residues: CAWTPASASYEQYF. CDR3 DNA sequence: TGTGCCTGGACCCCGGCTAGCGCCTCCTACGAGCAGTACTTC.

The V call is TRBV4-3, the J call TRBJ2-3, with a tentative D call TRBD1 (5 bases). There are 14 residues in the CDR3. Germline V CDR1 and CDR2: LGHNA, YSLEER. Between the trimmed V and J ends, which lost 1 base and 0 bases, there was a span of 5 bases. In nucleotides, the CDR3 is TGCGCCAGCAGCCAAGGGGGCAGCACAGATACGCAGTATTTT. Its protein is CASSQGGSTDTQYF.

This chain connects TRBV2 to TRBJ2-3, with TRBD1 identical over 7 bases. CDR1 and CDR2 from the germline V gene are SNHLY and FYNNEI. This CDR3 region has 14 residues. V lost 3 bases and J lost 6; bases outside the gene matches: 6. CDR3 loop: CASSEGQRSDTQYF. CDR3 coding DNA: TGTGCCAGCAGTGAGGGACAGAGGTCCGATACGCAGTATTTT. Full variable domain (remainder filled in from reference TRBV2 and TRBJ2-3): EPEVTQTPSHQVTQMGQEVILRCVPISNHLYFYWYRQILGQKVEFLVSFYNNEISEKSEIFDDQFSVERPDGSNFTLKIRSTKLEDSAMYFCASSEGQRSDTQYFGPGTRLTVL.

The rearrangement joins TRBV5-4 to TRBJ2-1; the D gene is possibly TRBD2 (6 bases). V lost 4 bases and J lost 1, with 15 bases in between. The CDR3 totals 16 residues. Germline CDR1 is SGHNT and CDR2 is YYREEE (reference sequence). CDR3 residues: CASSGYRDSSYNEQFF. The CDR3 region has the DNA TGTGCCAGCAGCGGGTACCGGGACTCGTCCTACAATGAGCAGTTCTTC.

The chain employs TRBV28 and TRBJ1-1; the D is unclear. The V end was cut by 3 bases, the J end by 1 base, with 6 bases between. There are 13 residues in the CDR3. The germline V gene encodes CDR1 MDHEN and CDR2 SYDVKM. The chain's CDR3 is CASSLQENTEAFF. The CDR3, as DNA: TGTGCCAGCAGTTTGCAGGAGAACACTGAAGCTTTCTTT. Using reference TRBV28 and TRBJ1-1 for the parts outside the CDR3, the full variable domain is DVKVTQSSRYLVKRTGEKVFLECVQDMDHENMFWYRQDPGLGLRLIYFSYDVKMKEKGDIPEGYSVSREKKERFSLILESASTNQTSMYLCASSLQENTEAFFGQGTRLTVV.

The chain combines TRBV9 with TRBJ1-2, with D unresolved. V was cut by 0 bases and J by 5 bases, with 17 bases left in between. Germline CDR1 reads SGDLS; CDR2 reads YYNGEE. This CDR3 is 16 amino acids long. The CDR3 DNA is TGTGCCAGCAGCGTAGCGTATCGGGATGACGGTTATGGCTACACCTTC. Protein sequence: CASSVAYRDDGYGYTF.

The CDR3 spells CASSTRDSSQETQYF. CDR3 sequence (DNA): TGTGCCAGTAGTACCCGGGACAGCAGTCAAGAGACCCAGTACTTC. This rearrangement joins TRBV19 to TRBJ2-5; 7 positions agree with TRBD1. The CDR3 length is 15 residues. Germline CDR1 LNHDA, CDR2 SQIVND (reference sequence). Trimming at V came to 4 bases and at J to 2 bases, leaving 7 bases not matched to a gene.

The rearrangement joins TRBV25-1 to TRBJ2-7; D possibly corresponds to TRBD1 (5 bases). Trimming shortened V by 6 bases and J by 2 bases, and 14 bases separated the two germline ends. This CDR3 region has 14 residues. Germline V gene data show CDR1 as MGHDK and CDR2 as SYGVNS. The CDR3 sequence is CASRKTDNAYEQYF. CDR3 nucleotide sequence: TGTGCCAGCAGGAAGACAGACAACGCCTACGAGCAGTACTTC.

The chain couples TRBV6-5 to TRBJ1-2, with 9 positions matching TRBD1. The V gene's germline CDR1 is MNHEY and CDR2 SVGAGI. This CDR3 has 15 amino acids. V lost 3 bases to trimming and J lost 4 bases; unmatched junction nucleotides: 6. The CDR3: CASSYQDRGVYGYTF. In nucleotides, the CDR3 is TGTGCCAGCAGTTATCAGGACAGGGGTGTCTATGGCTACACCTTC.

The chain's CDR3 is CASSIGTGAVETQYF. CDR3 nucleotides: TGCGCCAGCAGCATAGGGACAGGGGCGGTAGAGACCCAGTACTTC. V and J are TRBV4-3 and TRBJ2-5; 10 nucleotides line up with TRBD1. The CDR3 spans 15 residues. J was trimmed by 4 bases and V by 5 bases; bases with no gene match: 7. CDR1 and CDR2 (germline): LGHNA, YSLEER.

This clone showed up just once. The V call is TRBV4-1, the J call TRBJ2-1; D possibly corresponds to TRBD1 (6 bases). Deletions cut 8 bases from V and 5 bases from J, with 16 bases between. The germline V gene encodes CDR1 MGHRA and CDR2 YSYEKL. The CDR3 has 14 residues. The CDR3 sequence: CASEGWGPNNEQFF. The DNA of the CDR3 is TGCGCCAGCGAAGGCTGGGGGCCCAACAATGAGCAGTTCTTC.

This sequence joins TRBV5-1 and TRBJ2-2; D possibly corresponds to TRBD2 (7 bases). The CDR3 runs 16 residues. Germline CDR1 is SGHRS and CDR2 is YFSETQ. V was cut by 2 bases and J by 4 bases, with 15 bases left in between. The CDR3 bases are TGCGCCAGCAGCTTCGGGGGGCCGCGAGTCACCGGGGAGCTGTTTTTT. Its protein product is CASSFGGPRVTGELFF. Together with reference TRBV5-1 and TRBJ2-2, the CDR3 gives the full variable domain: KAGVTQTPRYLIKTRGQQVTLSCSPISGHRSVSWYQQTPGQGLQFLFEYFSETQRNKGNFPGRFSGRQFSNSRSEMNVSTLELGDSALYLCASSFGGPRVTGELFFGEGSRLTVL.